This entry lists 6 T cell receptor beta chains sequenced from one sample in a study of early T cells in non-severe SARS-CoV-2 infection. One entry per CDR3 protein, called by TCRdb with MiXCR from the 5' RACE reads. The table includes some 40,000 distinct CDR3 sequences, approximately 4.1% detected once. What was sequenced was whole blood. These TCRs come from an adult who was a healthcare worker with PCR-confirmed SARS-CoV-2 infection or an uninfected control (not recorded which).

This clonotype was found many times. This chain joins TRBV27 and TRBJ1-6, with TRBD1 as a possible D gene (6 bases). The germline CDR1 and CDR2 sequences are MNHEY and SMNVEV (reference sequence). The CDR3 loop spans 15 amino acids. Trimming left V 1 base short and J 5 bases short, with 9 bases between. The CDR3 loop is CASSLLRGDNSPLHF. The CDR3 nucleotides are TGTGCCAGCAGTTTATTGAGGGGGGATAATTCACCCCTCCACTTT.

This clonotype appeared many times. J is TRBJ2-5 and V is TRBV12-3 or TRBV12-4; TRBD1 is a possible D gene (5 bases). Trimming removed 3 bases from V and 3 bases from J, with 14 bases in between. The CDR3 runs to 15 residues. The chain's CDR3 is CASSFLGQGEETQYF. DNA for the CDR3: TGTGCCAGCAGTTTCTTAGGGCAGGGTGAAGAGACCCAGTACTTC.

This clonotype was found many times. The V gene is TRBV7-2, the J gene TRBJ2-3; 14 bases fit TRBD2. The junction had 10 bases not matched to a gene; V was cut back by 2 bases and J by 3 bases. Germline V gives CDR1 SGHTA, CDR2 FQGNSA. The CDR3 length is 19 residues. The DNA for the CDR3 is TGTGCCAGCAGCTTAATTTGGGGGACTAGCGGGAGAGGTACAGATACGCAGTATTTT. It codes for CASSLIWGTSGRGTDTQYF.

Many counts were recorded for this clonotype. The V gene is TRBV24-1, the J gene TRBJ2-1; 7 positions match TRBD2. Germline V lookup: CDR1 KGHDR, CDR2 SFDVKD. CDR3 length: 18 residues. With V trimmed by 6 bases and J by 0 bases, 13 bases remained unmatched. Here the CDR3 DNA reads TGTGCCACCAGTCGCCATGCCCAGGGAGGGCGCTCCTACAATGAGCAGTTCTTC. Encoded protein: CATSRHAQGGRSYNEQFF.

This clonotype was counted many times. The chain joins TRBV7-9 to TRBJ2-2; D might be TRBD1 (6 bases). Per germline, CDR1 SEHNR and CDR2 FQNEAQ (reference sequence). Trimming cost V 4 bases and J 5 bases, with 8 bases left between them. This CDR3 has 13 residues. The CDR3 region has the DNA TGTGCCAGCAGCTCAAGGGGGACCGGGGAGCTGTTTTTT. Encoded protein: CASSSRGTGELFF.

In its sample, this clonotype was seen many times. The CDR3 is CSVGPGEGTNNEQFF. CDR3 sequence (DNA): TGCAGCGTTGGGCCTGGGGAAGGAACCAACAATGAGCAGTTCTTC. The chain employs TRBV29-1 and TRBJ2-1; the D is unclear. Germline values: CDR1 SQVTM, CDR2 ANQGSEA. This CDR3 is built from 15 residues. The ends were cut back, 4 bases at V and 5 bases at J, with 18 bases in the middle.